A single sample is the source of the 22 T cell receptor beta chains below, sequenced in a study of OX40 agonist ivuxolimab in advanced cancers. This table comes from immunoSEQ multiplex PCR, and its TCRdb copy is limited to in-frame clones, with some not included. Of about 69,000 clones in the sample, 75% to 90% are singletons; the top ten hold around 2.7%. Sequenced material: CD4+ or CD8+ T cells sorted from blood, taken in a trial of the OX40 agonist ivuxolimab. The receptors were sampled from an adult with an advanced solid tumor such as melanoma, head and neck, liver or kidney cancer.

The chain employs TRBV6-6 and TRBJ1-5; no firm D call. Trimming stripped 0 bases from V and 7 bases from J, with 13 bases between. Germline assignment: CDR1 MNHNY and CDR2 SVGAGI (reference sequence). The CDR3 consists of 15 residues. CDR3 sequence (DNA): TGTGCCAGCAGTTACTCGTTAGGAGGGAGGCAGCCCCAGCATTTT. Its protein is CASSYSLGGRQPQHF.

V and J are TRBV19 and TRBJ2-2, with 8 bases identical to TRBD2. CDR1 is LNHDA and CDR2 is SQIVND in the germline V gene (reference sequence). The CDR3 sequence is 15 residues long. The J segment lost 4 bases and the V segment lost 5 bases, leaving 6 bases of the junction unmatched. The DNA for the CDR3 is TGTGCCAGTAGTCAGACCGGGACTAGCACCGGGGAGCTGTTTTTT. Its protein is CASSQTGTSTGELFF.

The CDR3 region is CASSSSRGQGTYNEQFF. In nucleotides, the CDR3 is TGTGCCAGCAGCTCCTCCAGAGGACAGGGGACCTACAATGAGCAGTTCTTC. This rearrangement joins TRBV7-2 to TRBJ2-1; 9 bases are a match to TRBD1. V lost 4 bases to trimming and J lost 2 bases; unmatched junction nucleotides: 9. CDR1 and CDR2 from the germline V gene are SGHTA and FQGNSA. CDR3 size: 17 residues.

The chain employs TRBV10-3 and TRBJ2-7, with a weak D call TRBD2 (7 bases). CDR1 ENHRY and CDR2 SYGVKD come from the germline V gene. There are 15 residues in the CDR3. V lost 5 bases to trimming and J lost 4 bases, with 18 bases between them. DNA for the CDR3: TGTGCCATCAGTCCCGAGGGGGGGAGTCGATACGAGCAGTACTTC. Translation gives CAISPEGGSRYEQYF.

This clone is deemed medium-sized. This chain connects TRBV5-1 to TRBJ1-2; TRBD1 agrees at 9 bases. The V gene end was trimmed by 3 bases and the J gene end by 4 bases; junction bases not matched to a gene: 7. There are 15 residues in the CDR3. Germline CDR1 is SGHRS and CDR2 is YFSETQ. CDR3 sequence (DNA): TGCGCCAGCAGCTCTCCGGGACAGGGAACCTATGGCTACACCTTC. Its translation: CASSSPGQGTYGYTF.

This chain links TRBV7-2 with TRBJ1-4; 9 bases fit TRBD1. Trimming took 5 bases from V and 8 from J; bases not matched to a gene: 3. CDR1 and CDR2 (germline): SGHTA, FQGNSA. The CDR3 extends over 13 amino acids. The DNA for the CDR3 is TGTGCCAGCAGCCCCGGACAGGGGGAAAAACTGTTTTTT. Translating it yields CASSPGQGEKLFF.

The chain links TRBV9 to TRBJ2-7; possible D gene TRBD2, 6 bases. With 6 bases removed from V and 4 bases from J, the gap between germline ends came to 17 bases. The germline V gene encodes CDR1 SGDLS and CDR2 YYNGEE. This CDR3 contains 14 residues. CDR3 protein: CASTPGTGQYEQYF. The CDR3 bases are TGTGCCAGCACCCCTGGGACTGGGCAGTACGAGCAGTACTTC.

The rearrangement joins TRBV9 to TRBJ1-3; D ambiguous. The V gene lost 0 bases and the J gene lost 2 bases, with 9 bases spanning the gap. Germline-derived CDR1 and CDR2 are SGDLS and YYNGEE. The CDR3 covers 15 residues. CDR3 sequence reads: CASSVVGSAGNTIYF. CDR3 in DNA: TGTGCCAGCAGCGTAGTTGGTAGTGCTGGAAACACCATATATTTT.

As for this clone: Additional DNA sequences in this sample encode the identical CDR3. The rearrangement links TRBV6-6 to TRBJ1-1; 9 bases are a match to TRBD1. From germline, CDR1 is MNHNY and CDR2 SVGAGI (reference sequence). This CDR3 has 15 residues. V dropped 4 bases and J dropped 5; count of bases not matched to a gene: 8. The CDR3, as DNA: TGTGCCAGCAGTTCGGGACAGGGCGCGGATACTGAAGCTTTCTTT. Protein product: CASSSGQGADTEAFF.

V usage is TRBV9 and J usage is TRBJ1-2; 7 bases match TRBD1. This CDR3 is built from 12 residues. CDR1 is SGDLS, CDR2 YYNGEE, per germline. The V gene end was trimmed by 4 bases and the J gene end by 7 bases; junction bases not matched to a gene: 4. The CDR3, as DNA: TGTGCCAGCAGCCTTACAGGGGCTGGCTACACCTTC. This encodes CASSLTGAGYTF. The full variable domain, in which reference TRBV9 and TRBJ1-2 provide the parts outside the CDR3, is DSGVTQTPKHLITATGQRVTLRCSPRSGDLSVYWYQQSLDQGLQFLIQYYNGEERAKGNILERFSAQQFPDLHSELNLSSLELGDSALYFCASSLTGAGYTFGSGTRLTVV.

The chain employs TRBV7-7 and TRBJ2-2; possible D gene TRBD2, 5 bases. CDR3 length: 14 residues. CDR1 and CDR2 from the germline V gene are SSHAT and FNYEAQ (reference sequence). Trimming took 5 bases from V and 8 from J, leaving 15 bases between them. DNA for the CDR3: TGTGCCAGCAGCCGCGCTGGGGAGATGGGGGAGCTGTTTTTT. Translated, it gives CASSRAGEMGELFF.

The V and J genes are TRBV18 and TRBJ1-3, with 7 bases fitting TRBD1. V trimming: 6 bases; J trimming: 11 bases; junction bases outside the gene matches: 19. Germline V gene sequence: CDR1 KGHSH, CDR2 LQKENI. The CDR3 runs to 16 residues. CDR3 in amino acids: CASSEDQAGRGFSIYF. The CDR3 DNA is TGTGCCAGCTCCGAGGACCAAGCGGGCAGGGGGTTCTCCATATATTTT. Based on the CDR3 plus reference TRBV18 and TRBJ1-3, the full variable domain is NAGVMQNPRHLVRRRGQEARLRCSPMKGHSHVYWYRQLPEEGLKFMVYLQKENIIDESGMPKERFSAEFPKEGPSILRIQQVVRGDSAAYFCASSEDQAGRGFSIYFGEGSWLTVV.

The chain joins TRBV10-3 to TRBJ2-3; 8 bases line up with TRBD1. The trim removed 2 bases at V and 0 bases at J, leaving 4 bases unmatched. Germline V gene data show CDR1 as ENHRY and CDR2 as SYGVKD. The CDR3 extends over 16 amino acids. DNA for the CDR3: TGTGCCATCAGTGAGCGGGACAGGCATAGCACAGATACGCAGTATTTT. Its protein product is CAISERDRHSTDTQYF.

This sequence joins TRBV7-2 and TRBJ2-1, with D perhaps matching TRBD1 (5 bases). CDR1 is SGHTA and CDR2 is FQGNSA in the germline V gene. V was trimmed by 5 bases and J by 6 bases, leaving 14 bases between them. The CDR3 has 14 amino acids. CDR3 coding DNA: TGTGCCAGCAGCCTATCTCCCCAGGGCAATGAGCAGTTCTTC. Translating it yields CASSLSPQGNEQFF.

The CDR3 spells CASRQAEQNTEAFF. DNA of the CDR3: TGTGCCAGCAGGCAAGCGGAGCAGAACACTGAAGCTTTCTTT. V gene TRBV11-3 combines with J gene TRBJ1-1; D is undetermined. Trimming took 6 bases from V and 1 from J, leaving 12 bases between them. Germline CDR1 is SGHNT and CDR2 is YENEEA. The CDR3 covers 14 residues. Full variable domain (outside the CDR3, taken from reference TRBV11-3 and TRBJ1-1): EAGVVQSPRYKIIEKKQPVAFWCNPISGHNTLYWYLQNLGQGPELLIRYENEEAVDDSQLPKDRFSAERLKGVDSTLKIQPAELGDSAVYLCASRQAEQNTEAFFGQGTRLTVV.

This sequence joins TRBV11-2 and TRBJ1-3; TRBD1 matches at 9 bases. The trim removed 5 bases at V and 4 bases at J, leaving 6 bases unmatched. Germline V CDR1 and CDR2: SGHAT, FQNNGV. The CDR3 has 15 residues. The CDR3 spells CASSPGGTGGNTIYF. Written as DNA, the CDR3 is TGTGCCAGCAGCCCCGGGGGGACAGGGGGAAACACCATATATTTT.

This sequence joins TRBV7-9 and TRBJ2-5, with TRBD2 as a possible D gene (5 bases). CDR3 length: 15 amino acids. Germline CDR1 reads SEHNR; CDR2 reads FQNEAQ (reference sequence). V lost 5 bases to trimming and J lost 0 bases, with 13 bases between them. CDR3 in DNA: TGTGCCAGCAGCCCCGTCGGACTGTACCAAGAGACCCAGTACTTC. Translated, it gives CASSPVGLYQETQYF.

This rearrangement joins TRBV6-6 to TRBJ2-5; TRBD1 might be the D (6 bases). Germline V gene lookup returns CDR1 MNHNY and CDR2 SVGAGI (reference sequence). The V end was cut by 2 bases, the J end by 4 bases, with 14 bases between. The CDR3 sequence is 15 residues long. CDR3 loop: CASSYGGGGSETQYF. CDR3 nucleotide sequence: TGTGCCAGCAGTTACGGGGGCGGTGGATCAGAGACCCAGTACTTC.

In its sample, this clone was seen once. The chain's CDR3 is CASSRADQGAASTDTQYF. CDR3 nucleotide sequence: TGTGCCAGCTCAAGGGCTGACCAGGGGGCCGCTAGCACAGATACGCAGTATTTT. The J gene is TRBJ2-3, the V gene TRBV18, with TRBD1 matching over 8 bases. CDR1 is KGHSH, CDR2 LQKENI, per germline. Losses at the gene ends were 5 bases for V and 0 bases for J; bases not matched to a gene: 13. This CDR3 is 18 amino acids long. Drawing the rest from reference TRBV18 and TRBJ2-3, the complete variable domain is NAGVMQNPRHLVRRRGQEARLRCSPMKGHSHVYWYRQLPEEGLKFMVYLQKENIIDESGMPKERFSAEFPKEGPSILRIQQVVRGDSAAYFCASSRADQGAASTDTQYFGPGTRLTVL.

The CDR3 DNA follows: TGTGCCAGCACAGACCGTGGGGAGCTGTTTTTT. Its translation is CASTDRGELFF. The chain is built from TRBV28 and TRBJ2-2; D call uncertain. The V gene's germline CDR1 is MDHEN and CDR2 SYDVKM. Trimming removed 7 bases at V and 8 bases at J, with 8 bases between. The CDR3 spans 11 residues.

This rearrangement joins TRBV11-2 to TRBJ2-2; the D gene is possibly TRBD1 (6 bases). Trimming cost V 1 base and J 7 bases, with 13 bases left between them. CDR1 is SGHAT and CDR2 is FQNNGV in the germline V gene. The CDR3 length is 15 residues. The CDR3 here is CASSLVTGLGGELFF. The CDR3 region has the DNA TGTGCCAGCAGCTTAGTAACAGGGTTGGGCGGGGAGCTGTTTTTT. Based on the CDR3 plus reference TRBV11-2 and TRBJ2-2, the full variable domain is EAGVAQSPRYKIIEKRQSVAFWCNPISGHATLYWYQQILGQGPKLLIQFQNNGVVDDSQLPKDRFSAERLKGVDSTLKIQPAKLEDSAVYLCASSLVTGLGGELFFGEGSRLTVL.

This clone appeared a few times. The rearrangement joins TRBV18 to TRBJ1-2; D unresolved. The CDR3 runs 14 residues. The germline V and J ends were trimmed by 2 bases and 7 bases, with 14 bases remaining between them. Germline V CDR1 and CDR2: KGHSH, LQKENI. CDR3 region: CASSPGGGRAGYTF. CDR3 in DNA: TGTGCCAGCTCACCAGGAGGCGGTCGGGCTGGCTACACCTTC.